The 16 T cell receptor beta chains in this list originate from one sample, sequenced in a study of identical twins (dated by TCRdb to 2016 to 2018). Library creation used 5' RACE. Instrument on record: Illumina HiSeq 2000. TCRdb handled the public reads itself, with Q25 trimming in fastp and clone calling in MiXCR, and kept productive beta chains. Each entry is one CDR3 protein sequence, shown with its most common DNA and genes. A total of approximately 700,000 distinct CDR3 sequences appear in this sample, approximately 6.1% of them only once. Clones ranked in the top ten supply approximately 2% of the sample. Specimen: naive T cells sorted from blood. Interpreted using the paper, the cell subset or site label stands for: cells isolated with a human naive T-cell isolation kit. The receptors stem from a man between 18 and 35 years old in good health.

This chain joins TRBV12-3 or TRBV12-4 and TRBJ1-2, with D uncertain. With 2 bases removed from V and 4 bases from J, the gap between germline ends came to 11 bases. The length of the CDR3 is 14 residues. CDR3 sequence reads: CASSLFRGGYGYTF. The CDR3 nucleotides read TGTGCCAGCAGTTTATTCCGGGGTGGCTATGGCTACACCTTC.

This clonotype was observed a handful of times. The gene calls are TRBV7-8 and TRBJ2-3; TRBD2 aligns across 7 bases. CDR1 and CDR2 from the germline V gene are SGHVS and FQNEAQ. Germline trimming cut 6 bases from V and 6 bases from J; bases unmatched to any gene: 9. The CDR3 totals 14 residues. The CDR3, as DNA: TGTGCCAGCAGACGGGACTACTCCTCCGATACGCAGTATTTT. Protein: CASRRDYSSDTQYF.

This clonotype was found a few times. The chain has TRBV5-1 and TRBJ2-2; 8 positions match TRBD1. The length of the CDR3 is 16 residues. The germline V gene has CDR1 SGHRS and CDR2 YFSETQ. The ends lost 4 bases at V and 5 bases at J; junction bases unmatched: 10. CDR3 amino acids: CASSIDRGRGTGELFF. Written as DNA, the CDR3 is TGCGCCAGCAGCATCGACAGGGGAAGGGGGACCGGGGAGCTGTTTTTT.

This clonotype was detected many times. This chain uses TRBV29-1 with TRBJ2-5; tentatively, D is TRBD1 (6 bases). CDR3 length: 12 residues. Trimming shortened V by 5 bases and J by 5 bases, and 12 bases separated the two germline ends. Germline V gives CDR1 SQVTM, CDR2 ANQGSEA. CDR3 amino acids: CSVTVGAETQYF. The CDR3 DNA reads as TGCAGCGTTACAGTGGGGGCCGAGACCCAGTACTTC.

This clonotype was seen at least ten times. The CDR3 DNA reads as TGTGCCAGCACCCGACAGGCGTTGTCGAACACTGAAGCTTTCTTT. It is translated as CASTRQALSNTEAFF. The chain uses TRBV12-3 or TRBV12-4 and TRBJ1-1, with a tentative D call TRBD1 (6 bases). The CDR3 is 15 residues long. Between the trimmed V and J ends, which lost 7 bases and 1 base, there was a span of 16 bases.

This clonotype was counted between two and nine times. The gene calls are TRBV19 and TRBJ2-1; unclear D gene. In germline, CDR1 is LNHDA, CDR2 SQIVND (reference sequence). V lost 0 bases, J lost 7 bases, and 16 bases lay in between. This CDR3 has 16 residues. The CDR3 loop reads CASSIDRTAPRNEQFF. CDR3 coding DNA: TGTGCCAGTAGTATAGATAGGACCGCCCCGAGGAATGAGCAGTTCTTC.

This clonotype was counted ten times or more. The rearrangement joins TRBV5-1 to TRBJ2-4, with 8 bases that match TRBD2. Germline values: CDR1 SGHRS, CDR2 YFSETQ. The CDR3 loop spans 17 amino acids. Trimming at V came to 4 bases and at J to 0 bases, leaving 9 bases not matched to a gene. The CDR3 is CASSLRGLDEAKNIQYF. The CDR3, as DNA: TGCGCCAGCAGCCTGCGGGGACTAGACGAAGCCAAAAACATTCAGTACTTC.

This clonotype was counted ten times or more. V is TRBV5-1 and J is TRBJ2-2, with D possibly TRBD2 on 5 matching bases. The CDR3 totals 17 residues. Trimming removed 4 bases at V and 2 bases at J, with 18 bases between. Germline CDR1 is SGHRS and CDR2 is YFSETQ. CDR3 in DNA: TGCGCCAGCAGCCGCATGGAGGACCTAAGAAACACCGGGGAGCTGTTTTTT. Residues: CASSRMEDLRNTGELFF.

This clonotype was recorded at least ten times. In nucleotides, the CDR3 is TGCAGCGTTCGAGGACTAGTTGCCACCGGGGAGCTGTTTTTT. Translating gives CSVRGLVATGELFF. V usage is TRBV29-1 and J usage is TRBJ2-2; the match to TRBD2 covers 7 bases. Germline V lookup: CDR1 SQVTM, CDR2 ANQGSEA. The V and J ends lost 5 bases and 4 bases, in that order; junction bases with no gene match: 7. The CDR3 spans 14 residues.

Ten or more counts support this clonotype. V is TRBV2 and J is TRBJ2-7, with 9 bases lining up with TRBD2. The germline gives CDR1 SNHLY, CDR2 FYNNEI. CDR3 length equals 15 residues. J gave up 0 bases and V 2 bases, and 2 bases lay outside the gene matches. The chain's CDR3 is CASSELAGTSYEQYV. Here the CDR3 DNA reads TGTGCCAGCAGTGAACTAGCGGGGACCTCCTACGAGCAGTACGTC.

This rearrangement joins TRBV18 to TRBJ1-1; weak D call: TRBD1 (5 bases). The CDR3 is 14 residues long. Trimming stripped 0 bases from V and 4 bases from J, with 9 bases between. Germline assignment: CDR1 KGHSH and CDR2 LQKENI. CDR3 sequence reads: CASSPPVGGTEAFF. The CDR3 DNA is TGTGCCAGCTCACCACCCGTGGGGGGCACTGAAGCTTTCTTT. The whole variable domain, remainder taken from reference TRBV18 and TRBJ1-1, is NAGVMQNPRHLVRRRGQEARLRCSPMKGHSHVYWYRQLPEEGLKFMVYLQKENIIDESGMPKERFSAEFPKEGPSILRIQQVVRGDSAAYFCASSPPVGGTEAFFGQGTRLTVV.

This clonotype was observed a few times. The chain couples TRBV6-5 to TRBJ2-7; D is unclear. This CDR3 contains 14 residues. The V end lost 7 bases, the J end lost 2 bases, and 15 bases lay between the germline ends. The germline V gene encodes CDR1 MNHEY and CDR2 SVGAGI. The CDR3 protein is CASTYSVGTYEQYF. The CDR3 region has the DNA TGTGCCAGCACCTACTCAGTGGGAACCTACGAGCAGTACTTC.

This clonotype was observed at least ten times. The chain links TRBV12-3 or TRBV12-4 to TRBJ1-1; TRBD1 aligns across 10 bases. This CDR3 contains 15 residues. The trim removed 7 bases at V and 5 bases at J, leaving 10 bases unmatched. The CDR3 loop reads CASTATGGRGTEAFF. The CDR3 DNA reads TGTGCCAGCACCGCGACAGGGGGCAGGGGGACTGAAGCTTTCTTT.

This clonotype was observed a few times. The rearrangement links TRBV5-1 to TRBJ2-7; a possible D gene is TRBD2 (6 bases). V lost 3 bases and J 0 bases, leaving 13 bases between the germline ends. The CDR3 loop spans 15 amino acids. CDR1 SGHRS and CDR2 YFSETQ come from the germline V gene. The CDR3 nucleotides are TGCGCCAGCAGCTCCCGCGGGGTGGGCTCCTACGAGCAGTACTTC. Translating it yields CASSSRGVGSYEQYF.

A note on this clonotype: With a much larger clone just one base away, this may be a read error. This chain joins TRBV7-9 and TRBJ2-4; 7 nucleotides agree with TRBD1. V lost 4 bases and J lost 3; bases outside the gene matches: 9. This CDR3 contains 16 residues. Germline V gives CDR1 SEHNR, CDR2 FQNEAQ (reference sequence). The CDR3 sequence is CASSSMTGLDKNIQYF. CDR3 nucleotides: TGTGCCAGCAGCTCTATGACAGGGCTGGACAAAAACATTCAGTACTTC.

This clonotype was detected many times. The chain couples TRBV4-3 to TRBJ1-3, with TRBD1 matching 8 bases. The V and J ends lost 1 base and 0 bases, in that order; junction bases with no gene match: 2. Germline lookup yields CDR1 LGHNA and CDR2 YSLEER. This CDR3 has 16 amino acids. CDR3 sequence: CASSQGTGSSGNTIYF. CDR3 DNA sequence: TGCGCCAGCAGCCAAGGGACAGGGTCCTCTGGAAACACCATATATTTT.